This is a list of T cell receptor beta chains from one sample in a study of shared clonotypes between healthy human individuals. Clones were read by immunoSEQ multiplex PCR, and TCRdb kept only the in-frame ones, dropping some. Counted here are about a million clones, about three quarters occurring once; the ten biggest clones make up approximately 1.5%. Sequenced sample: memory CD4+ T cells sorted from blood. Receptors were obtained from a man aged 18-30 years in good health. The CDR3 runs from the conserved cysteine through the conserved F or W. A D gene is named only where the DNA matches it firmly. Clone size is not always given. Where it is, it says once, few, many or a class for expanded clones.

many,TRBV10-1,-,14,TRBJ2-7,CASGASRPPYEQYF,TGCGCCAGCGGGGCTAGCCGCCCCCCCTACGAGCAGTACTTC
-,TRBV5-1,-,14,TRBJ2-1,CASSLVPVSNEQFF,TGCGCCAGCAGCTTGGTGCCAGTCTCGAATGAGCAGTTCTTC
-,TRBV10-2,-,15,TRBJ1-6,CASRSSQSGNSPLHF,TGCGCCAGCAGGTCGAGTCAAAGTGGTAATTCACCCCTCCACTTT
-,TRBV11-2,-,16,TRBJ2-2,CASSLSSDRSVGELFF,TGTGCCAGCAGCTTATCATCTGACAGATCGGTCGGGGAGCTGTTTTTT
-,TRBV6-1,-,15,TRBJ1-6,CASSENGGQDSPLHF,TGTGCCAGCAGTGAAAATGGGGGGCAGGATTCACCCCTCCACTTT
-,TRBV5-4,-,16,TRBJ2-7,CASSPVSDPSINEQYF,TGTGCCAGCAGCCCGGTCTCCGATCCTTCCATTAACGAGCAGTACTTC
-,TRBV7-2,-,14,TRBJ2-5,CASSSGLSGETQYF,TGTGCCAGCAGCTCTGGACTTTCCGGGGAGACCCAGTACTTC
few,TRBV6-1,-,13,TRBJ1-2,CASNPTGNYGYTF,TGTGCCAGCAATCCTACGGGGAACTATGGCTACACCTTC
-,TRBV5-6,-,15,TRBJ2-1,CASRLGESSYNEQFF,TGTGCCAGCAGGCTGGGAGAGAGCTCCTACAATGAGCAGTTCTTC
-,TRBV14,-,14,TRBJ1-2,CASSPHQGFYGYTF,TGTGCCAGCAGCCCTCATCAGGGGTTCTATGGCTACACCTTC
-,TRBV5-6,TRBD1,16,TRBJ2-5,CASSLGGTGSGKTQYF,TGTGCCAGCAGCTTGGGAGGGACAGGGTCTGGGAAGACCCAGTACTTC
-,TRBV6-5,TRBD1,14,TRBJ2-7,CASSYRDRGYEQYF,TGTGCCAGCAGTTACCGGGACAGGGGGTACGAGCAGTACTTC
-,TRBV5-6,-,14,TRBJ2-1,CASSLYRSDNEQFF,TGTGCCAGCAGCTTGTATCGAAGCGACAATGAGCAGTTCTTC
-,TRBV5-1,-,15,TRBJ2-3,CASRKGVLSTDTQYF,TGCGCCAGCAGAAAGGGCGTTCTCAGCACAGATACGCAGTATTTT
-,TRBV6-1,-,15,TRBJ1-2,CASTSRGWENYGYTF,TGTGCCAGCACCTCGCGGGGTTGGGAGAACTATGGCTACACCTTC
-,TRBV2,-,16,TRBJ2-1,CASSESRGFSGSEQFF,TGTGCCAGCAGTGAATCGAGGGGTTTCAGTGGGAGTGAGCAGTTCTTC
-,TRBV10-2,-,12,TRBJ2-1,CASRGGYNEQFF,TGCGCCAGCAGAGGTGGTTACAATGAGCAGTTCTTC
-,TRBV18,-,16,TRBJ1-3,CASSPMKGGIRNTIYF,TGTGCCAGCTCACCGATGAAAGGGGGAATAAGAAACACCATATATTTT
once,TRBV29-1,TRBD1,13,TRBJ1-2,CSGSGTGVEGYTF,TGCAGCGGGTCCGGGACAGGGGTGGAGGGCTACACCTTC
-,TRBV6-1,-,14,TRBJ1-1,CAILGGRKSTEAFF,TGTGCCATCCTCGGGGGAAGGAAAAGCACTGAAGCTTTCTTT
-,TRBV5-1,-,14,TRBJ2-2,CASSFWGNTGELFF,TGCGCCAGCAGCTTTTGGGGGAACACCGGGGAGCTGTTTTTT
-,TRBV7-9,-,15,TRBJ1-6,CASSSARGYNSPLHF,TGTGCCAGCAGCTCAGCCAGGGGATATAATTCACCCCTCCACTTT
-,TRBV28,-,16,TRBJ2-6,CASSLGRSLGANVLTF,TGTGCCAGCAGTTTAGGAAGGAGCCTCGGGGCCAACGTCCTGACTTTC
-,TRBV10-3,TRBD1,14,TRBJ2-7,CAIGQGTNSYEQYF,TGTGCCATAGGACAGGGGACGAACTCCTACGAGCAGTACTTC
-,TRBV5-1,TRBD1,14,TRBJ2-7,CASSLEGAIYEQYF,TGCGCCAGCAGCTTGGAGGGGGCCATCTACGAGCAGTACTTC
once,TRBV5-1,-,12,TRBJ2-4,CASRGTKNIQYF,TGCGCCAGCAGGGGGACAAAAAACATTCAGTACTTC
-,TRBV28,-,14,TRBJ1-2,CASSLRPSGAGYTF,TGTGCCAGCAGCCTTCGGCCCTCAGGGGCCGGCTACACCTTC
many,TRBV10-1,-,13,TRBJ2-5,CASSGQGSETQYF,TGCGCCAGCAGTGGTCAGGGTTCGGAGACCCAGTACTTC
-,TRBV7-7,-,15,TRBJ2-5,CASSLGPTGRETQYF,TGTGCTAGCAGCTTAGGTCCCACGGGCCGGGAGACCCAGTACTTC
-,TRBV2,-,15,TRBJ2-3,CASSAQGLSTDTQYF,TGTGCCAGCAGTGCCCAGGGGTTGAGCACAGATACGCAGTATTTT
-,TRBV6-1,TRBD1,15,TRBJ2-2,CASSAQGAGTGELFF,TGTGCCAGCAGTGCACAGGGGGCTGGCACCGGGGAGCTGTTTTTT
-,TRBV5-4,TRBD1,15,TRBJ2-5,CASSLDRGEQETQYF,TGTGCCAGCAGCTTGGACAGGGGTGAACAAGAGACCCAGTACTTC
once,TRBV30,-,15,TRBJ2-1,CAWDQGTLGNNEQFF,TGTGCCTGGGATCAAGGGACTTTGGGGAACAATGAGCAGTTCTTC
-,TRBV10-3,-,15,TRBJ1-1,CAISGGELMNTEAFF,TGTGCCATCAGTGGGGGAGAACTTATGAACACTGAAGCTTTCTTT
-,TRBV5-1,-,15,TRBJ2-3,CASSLDRPSTDTQYF,TGCGCCAGCAGCTTGGACAGGCCTAGCACAGATACGCAGTATTTT
-,TRBV5-1,-,15,TRBJ1-4,CASSPGDATNEKLFF,TGCGCCAGCAGCCCGGGGGACGCAACTAATGAAAAACTGTTTTTT
few,TRBV29-1,-,11,TRBJ2-7,CSVVGGYEQYF,TGCAGCGTTGTCGGCGGTTACGAGCAGTACTTC
-,TRBV7-2,TRBD2,14,TRBJ2-7,CASSLGGLVSVQYF,TGTGCCAGCAGCCTAGGGGGACTAGTCTCCGTGCAGTACTTC
-,TRBV7-8,TRBD1,13,TRBJ1-2,CASSLGTGYGYTF,TGTGCCAGCAGCTTGGGGACAGGGTATGGCTACACCTTC
-,TRBV5-4,TRBD2,17,TRBJ2-5,CASSLERAGGPGETQYF,TGTGCCAGCAGCCTCGAACGAGCGGGAGGGCCAGGAGAGACCCAGTACTTC
-,TRBV7-2,-,13,TRBJ2-7,CASSLRVGPEQYF,TGTGCCAGCAGCCTTAGAGTCGGACCCGAGCAGTACTTC
-,TRBV30,-,12,TRBJ2-3,CAWRVVTDTQYF,TGTGCCTGGAGGGTAGTAACAGATACGCAGTATTTT
-,TRBV5-6,-,15,TRBJ2-6,CASSHRSLGANVLTF,TGTGCCAGCAGCCACAGGTCGTTGGGGGCCAACGTCCTGACTTTC
-,TRBV10-3,-,12,TRBJ2-5,CAISDGGGTQYF,TGTGCCATCAGTGACGGAGGGGGGACCCAGTACTTC
-,TRBV5-1,-,14,TRBJ2-6,CASSGGPGANVLTF,TGCGCCAGCAGCGGGGGCCCCGGGGCCAACGTCCTGACTTTC
-,TRBV7-9,TRBD1,15,TRBJ2-2,CASSSWTGYTGELFF,TGTGCCAGCAGCTCTTGGACAGGCTACACCGGGGAGCTGTTTTTT
many,TRBV5-6,TRBD1,16,TRBJ1-1,CASSYDRGGMNTEAFF,TGTGCCAGCAGCTACGACAGGGGTGGGATGAACACTGAAGCTTTCTTT
-,TRBV15,TRBD1,17,TRBJ2-7,CATSRGAPGGASGEQYF,TGTGCCACCAGCAGAGGAGCGCCAGGGGGCGCGTCCGGCGAGCAGTACTTC
-,TRBV5-8,-,16,TRBJ2-7,CASSLGAGQRSYEQYF,TGTGCCAGCAGCTTGGGGGCGGGGCAGCGGTCCTACGAGCAGTACTTC
-,TRBV7-2,TRBD2,15,TRBJ2-1,CASSLGTSVYNEQFF,TGTGCCAGCAGCTTAGGGACTAGCGTTTACAATGAGCAGTTCTTC
-,TRBV9,TRBD2,14,TRBJ2-7,CASSVLAGSYEQYF,TGTGCCAGCAGCGTCCTAGCGGGATCCTACGAGCAGTACTTC